This record concerns one TCR beta chain sequence. The entry originates in a study of blood T cell repertoires in COVID-19. Overall study context: Collection of acute and convalescent COVID-19 samples took place in the United States, Italy and Spain. PBMCs, B-cell-depleted T cells, or T cells were the source of the cDNA or gDNA that made up the material.

Germline V gives CDR1 MNHEY, CDR2 SVGAGI. The length of the CDR3 is 15 residues. Germline trimming cut 5 bases from V and 2 bases from J; bases unmatched to any gene: 9. Study processing details: Amplified reference gene primers provided the basis for estimating nucleated cell counts. TCRdb keeps only in-frame clones here, not all; method: immunoSEQ multiplex PCR. Clone size and V and J calls were adopted from that table, with D and trimming inferred from the DNA. The data hold about 190,000 clones, with more than 75% observed a single time. V usage is TRBV6-5 and J usage is TRBJ2-7; 7 bases are shared with TRBD1. Specimen: peripheral blood. This TCR was sampled from a human donor in a cohort sampled during active COVID-19. The CDR3 reads CASSLDYRGPYEQYF. The DNA for the CDR3 is TGTGCCAGCAGTCTAGATTACAGGGGCCCCTACGAGCAGTACTTC.